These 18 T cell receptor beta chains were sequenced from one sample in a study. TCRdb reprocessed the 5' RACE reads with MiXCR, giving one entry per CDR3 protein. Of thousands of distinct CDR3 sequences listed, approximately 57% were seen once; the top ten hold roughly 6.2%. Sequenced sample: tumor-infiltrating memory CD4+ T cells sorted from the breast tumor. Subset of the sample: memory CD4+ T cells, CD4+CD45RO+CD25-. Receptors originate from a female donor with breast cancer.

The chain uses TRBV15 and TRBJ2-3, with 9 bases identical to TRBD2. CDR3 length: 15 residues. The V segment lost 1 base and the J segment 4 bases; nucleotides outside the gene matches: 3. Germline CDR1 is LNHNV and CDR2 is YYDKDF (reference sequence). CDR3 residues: CATSRGGGGADTQYF. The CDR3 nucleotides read TGTGCCACCAGCAGAGGGGGCGGGGGGGCAGATACGCAGTATTTT. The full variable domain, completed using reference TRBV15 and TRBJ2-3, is DAMVIQNPRYQVTQFGKPVTLSCSQTLNHNVMYWYQQKSSQAPKLLFHYYDKDFNNEADTPDNFQSRRPNTSFCFLDIRSPGLGDTAMYLCATSRGGGGADTQYFGPGTRLTVL.

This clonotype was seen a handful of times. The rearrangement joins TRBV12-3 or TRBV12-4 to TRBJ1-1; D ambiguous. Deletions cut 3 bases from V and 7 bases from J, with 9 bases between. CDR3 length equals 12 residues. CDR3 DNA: TGTGCCAGCAGTTTTACCAGCGGTGAAGCTTTCTTT. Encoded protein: CASSFTSGEAFF.

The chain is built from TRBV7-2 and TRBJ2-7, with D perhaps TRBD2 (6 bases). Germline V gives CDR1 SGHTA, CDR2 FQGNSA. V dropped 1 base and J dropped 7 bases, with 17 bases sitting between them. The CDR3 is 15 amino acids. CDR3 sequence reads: CASSLGRAGLREQYF. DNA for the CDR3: TGTGCCAGCAGCTTAGGGCGAGCTGGACTACGAGAGCAGTACTTC.

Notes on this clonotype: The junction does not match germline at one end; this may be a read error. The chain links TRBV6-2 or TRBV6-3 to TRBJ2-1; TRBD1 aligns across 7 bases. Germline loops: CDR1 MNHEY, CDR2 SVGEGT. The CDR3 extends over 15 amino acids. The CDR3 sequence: CVSRAGGAMYNEQFF. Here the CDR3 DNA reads TGTGTCAGCCGCGCAGGGGGAGCTATGTACAATGAGCAGTTCTTC.

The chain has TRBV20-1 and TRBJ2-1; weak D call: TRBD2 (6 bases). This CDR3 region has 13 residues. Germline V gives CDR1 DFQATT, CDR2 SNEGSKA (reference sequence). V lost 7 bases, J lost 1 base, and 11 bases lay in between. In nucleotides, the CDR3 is TGCAGTGGCGGGACGACTTCCTACAATGAGCAGTTCTTC. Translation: CSGGTTSYNEQFF.

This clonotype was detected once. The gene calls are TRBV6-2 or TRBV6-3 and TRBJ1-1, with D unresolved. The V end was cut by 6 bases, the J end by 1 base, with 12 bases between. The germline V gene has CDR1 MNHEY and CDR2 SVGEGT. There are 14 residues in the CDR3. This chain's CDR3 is CASSKKNRNTEAFF. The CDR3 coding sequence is TGTGCCAGCAGCAAGAAAAACCGGAACACTGAAGCTTTCTTT.

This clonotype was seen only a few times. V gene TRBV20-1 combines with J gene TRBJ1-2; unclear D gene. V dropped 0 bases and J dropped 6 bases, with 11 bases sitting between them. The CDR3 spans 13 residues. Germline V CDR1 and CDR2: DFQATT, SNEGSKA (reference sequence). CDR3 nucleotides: TGCAGTGCTAGAGATCCCGGATTAGATGGCTACACCTTC. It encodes CSARDPGLDGYTF.

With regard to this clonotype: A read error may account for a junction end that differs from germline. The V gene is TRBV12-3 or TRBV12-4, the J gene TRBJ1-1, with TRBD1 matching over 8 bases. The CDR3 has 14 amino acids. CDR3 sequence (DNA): TGTGCCAGCAGTCCACGGACAGGGCGCACTGGAGCTTTCTTT. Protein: CASSPRTGRTGAFF.

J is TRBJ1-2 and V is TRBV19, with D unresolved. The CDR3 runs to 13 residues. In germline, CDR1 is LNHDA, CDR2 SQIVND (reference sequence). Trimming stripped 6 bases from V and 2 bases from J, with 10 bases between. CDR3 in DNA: TGTGCCAGTAGGGATCCGAACAACTATGGCTACACCTTC. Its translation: CASRDPNNYGYTF.

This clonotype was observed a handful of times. The CDR3 here is CASTVGRLAGLAKNIQYF. CDR3 nucleotide sequence: TGTGCCAGCACCGTGGGCCGACTAGCGGGGTTAGCCAAAAACATTCAGTACTTC. V gene TRBV12-3 or TRBV12-4 combines with J gene TRBJ2-4, with TRBD2 matching 11 bases. J was trimmed by 0 bases and V by 7 bases; bases with no gene match: 11. CDR3 length equals 18 residues.

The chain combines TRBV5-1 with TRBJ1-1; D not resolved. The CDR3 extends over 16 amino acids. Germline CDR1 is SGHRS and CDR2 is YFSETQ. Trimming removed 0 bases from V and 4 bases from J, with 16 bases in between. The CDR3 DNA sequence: TGCGCCAGCAGCTTGGGGCCGCAATTGGCGTCCACTGAAGCTTTCTTT. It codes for CASSLGPQLASTEAFF.

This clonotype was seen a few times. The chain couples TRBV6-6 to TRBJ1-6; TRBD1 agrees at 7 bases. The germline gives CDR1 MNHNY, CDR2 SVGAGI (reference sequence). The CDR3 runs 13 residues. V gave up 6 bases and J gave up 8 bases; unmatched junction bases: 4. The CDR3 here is CASRRTGDSPLHF. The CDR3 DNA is TGTGCCAGCAGGCGTACAGGGGATTCACCCCTCCACTTT.

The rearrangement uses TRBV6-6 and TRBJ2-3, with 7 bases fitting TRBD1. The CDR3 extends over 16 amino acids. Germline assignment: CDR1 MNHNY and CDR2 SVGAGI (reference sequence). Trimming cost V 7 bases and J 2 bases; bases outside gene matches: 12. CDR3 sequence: CASTHPDRALTDTQYF. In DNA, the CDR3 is TGTGCCAGCACCCACCCTGACAGGGCCCTCACAGATACGCAGTATTTT.

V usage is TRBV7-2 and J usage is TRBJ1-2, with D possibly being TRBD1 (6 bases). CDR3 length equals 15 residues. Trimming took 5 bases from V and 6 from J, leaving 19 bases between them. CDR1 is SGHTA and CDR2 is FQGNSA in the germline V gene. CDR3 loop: CASSPTVGQGNGYTF. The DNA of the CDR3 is TGTGCCAGCAGCCCAACGGTGGGTCAGGGGAATGGCTACACCTTC.

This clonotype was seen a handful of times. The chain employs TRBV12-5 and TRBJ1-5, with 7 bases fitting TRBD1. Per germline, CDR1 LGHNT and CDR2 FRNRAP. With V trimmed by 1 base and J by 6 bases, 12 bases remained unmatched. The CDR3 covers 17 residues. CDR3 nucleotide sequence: TGTGCTAGTGGTTTGGACGACAGGGTCTTGGGCATTCAGCCCCAGCATTTT. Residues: CASGLDDRVLGIQPQHF.

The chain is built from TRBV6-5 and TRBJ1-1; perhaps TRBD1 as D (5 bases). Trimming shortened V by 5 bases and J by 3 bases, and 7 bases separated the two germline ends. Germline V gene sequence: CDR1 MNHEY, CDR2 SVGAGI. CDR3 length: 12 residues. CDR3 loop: CASSQGDTEAFF. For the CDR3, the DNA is TGTGCCAGCAGTCAGGGAGACACTGAAGCTTTCTTT.

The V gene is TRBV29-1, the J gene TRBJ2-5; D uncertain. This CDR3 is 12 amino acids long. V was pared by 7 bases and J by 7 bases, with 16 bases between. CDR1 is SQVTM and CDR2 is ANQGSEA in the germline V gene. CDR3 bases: TGCAGCGCCCTGCGTAGCTCGGGGACCCAGTACTTC. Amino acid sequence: CSALRSSGTQYF.

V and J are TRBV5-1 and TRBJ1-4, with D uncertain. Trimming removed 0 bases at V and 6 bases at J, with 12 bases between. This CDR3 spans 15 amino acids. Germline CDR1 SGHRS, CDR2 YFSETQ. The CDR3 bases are TGCGCCAGCAGCTTGGGGCGCTCCGGGGATGAAAAACTGTTTTTT. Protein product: CASSLGRSGDEKLFF.